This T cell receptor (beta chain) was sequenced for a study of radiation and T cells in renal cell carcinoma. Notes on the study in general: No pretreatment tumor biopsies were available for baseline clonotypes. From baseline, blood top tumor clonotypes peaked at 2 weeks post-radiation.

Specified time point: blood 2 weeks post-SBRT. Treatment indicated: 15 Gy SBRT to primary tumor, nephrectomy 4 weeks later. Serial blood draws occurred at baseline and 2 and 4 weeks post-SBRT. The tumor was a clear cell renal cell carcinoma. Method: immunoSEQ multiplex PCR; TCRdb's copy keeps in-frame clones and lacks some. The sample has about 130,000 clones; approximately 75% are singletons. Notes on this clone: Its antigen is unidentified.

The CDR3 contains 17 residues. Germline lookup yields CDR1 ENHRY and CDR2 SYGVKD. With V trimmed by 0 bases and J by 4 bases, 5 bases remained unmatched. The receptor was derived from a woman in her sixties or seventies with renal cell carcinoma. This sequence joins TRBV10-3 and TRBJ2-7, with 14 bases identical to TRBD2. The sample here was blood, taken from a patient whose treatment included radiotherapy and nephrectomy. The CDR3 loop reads CAISESIGTSGSYEQYF. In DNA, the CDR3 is TGTGCCATCAGTGAGTCGATAGGGACTAGCGGGAGTTACGAGCAGTACTTC.